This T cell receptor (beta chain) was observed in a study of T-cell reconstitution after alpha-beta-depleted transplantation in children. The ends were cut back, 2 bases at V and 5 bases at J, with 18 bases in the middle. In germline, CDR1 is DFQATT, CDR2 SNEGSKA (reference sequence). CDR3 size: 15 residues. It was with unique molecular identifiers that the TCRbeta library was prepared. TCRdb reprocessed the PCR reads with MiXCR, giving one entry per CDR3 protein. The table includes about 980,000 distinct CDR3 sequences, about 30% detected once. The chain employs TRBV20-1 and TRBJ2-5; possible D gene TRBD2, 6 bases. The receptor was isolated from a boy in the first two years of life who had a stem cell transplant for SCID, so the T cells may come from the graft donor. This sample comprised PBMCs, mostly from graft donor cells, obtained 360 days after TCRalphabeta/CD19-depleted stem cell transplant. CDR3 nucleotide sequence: TGCAGTGCTAGACCCTATAGCGGTGTGGGGGAGACCCAGTACTTC. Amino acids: CSARPYSGVGETQYF.